The clone carrying this TCR beta chain was counted only a few times. Its antigen is not identified. The record originates from a study of cytomegalovirus exposure and HLA in healthy donors. Study-level points and caveats: Roughly even sequencing depth across donors was the assumption behind the presence/absence analyses. Reported results showed that the classifier diagnosed cytomegalovirus status with high specificity and sensitivity.

The PCR contained 60 Vbeta and 13 Jbeta primers. Produced via immunoSEQ multiplex PCR; TCRdb's table is partial and in-frame only. The table records about 130,000 clones, around 9% of them present only once. V lost 1 base, J lost 4 bases, and 4 bases lay in between. Looked up from germline, CDR1 is GTSNPN and CDR2 is SVGIG (reference sequence). The CDR3 length is 11 residues. This TCR came from a middle-aged man in good health and CMV-seronegative. The gene calls are TRBV30 and TRBJ1-2; D is unresolved. Material: PBMCs. CDR3 in amino acids: CAWSAGYGYTF. DNA of the CDR3: TGTGCCTGGAGTGCCGGCTATGGCTACACCTTC.